Following are 27 T cell receptor beta chains from one sample sequenced in a study of blood T cell repertoires in COVID-19 (dated by TCRdb to the early 2020s). Preparation of the library involved the immunoSEQ multiplex PCR assay. TCRdb mirrors the immuneACCESS table, restricted to in-frame sequences. Some clones are absent from its copies; in checked studies, under half trace to an unresolved V gene, and the reason for the others is unknown. The sample has roughly 300,000 clones on record, 75% to 95% of them singletons. The ten largest make up roughly 1.1% of the sample. Specimen: PBMCs or T cells enriched from blood (not recorded which). The receptors here all came from a woman in her thirties who had recovered from COVID-19.

V and J are TRBV12-5 and TRBJ1-2; TRBD1 is a possible D gene (5 bases). The germline V gene has CDR1 LGHNT and CDR2 FRNRAP. CDR3 length equals 14 residues. Trimming pared 6 bases from V and 4 bases from J, leaving 15 bases between. The CDR3: CASGDPPTVYGYTF. CDR3 nucleotides: TGTGCTAGTGGCGACCCCCCGACAGTCTATGGCTACACCTTC.

The J gene is TRBJ1-1, the V gene TRBV28; 7 nucleotides match TRBD1. The germline CDR1 and CDR2 sequences are MDHEN and SYDVKM. The V gene end was trimmed by 6 bases and the J gene end by 7 bases; junction bases not matched to a gene: 20. The CDR3 is 17 residues long. The CDR3 protein is CASRPQGVFTGSNEAFF. In nucleotides, the CDR3 is TGTGCCAGCAGACCTCAGGGGGTGTTTACGGGATCTAATGAAGCTTTCTTT.

CDR3 residues: CASSHLSGRASTDTQYF. The CDR3 DNA reads as TGTGCCAGCAGCCATCTTAGCGGGAGGGCTAGCACAGATACGCAGTATTTT. This sequence joins TRBV14 and TRBJ2-3, with 11 bases identical to TRBD2. The J segment lost 0 bases and the V segment lost 3 bases, leaving 5 bases of the junction unmatched. CDR1 is SGHDN, CDR2 FVKESK, per germline. The CDR3 has 17 residues.

The chain couples TRBV6-2 or TRBV6-3 to TRBJ2-7; no definite D call. Germline CDR1 reads MNHEY; CDR2 reads SVGEGT. V was shortened by 5 bases and J by 4 bases, with 6 bases between the two germline ends. The CDR3 length is 11 residues. The CDR3, as DNA: TGTGCCAGCAGTACTGTGTACGAGCAGTACTTC. This translates into CASSTVYEQYF.

The V call is TRBV5-4, the J call TRBJ2-3, with 8 nucleotides matching TRBD2. The CDR3 is made up of 14 amino acids. V shed 4 bases, J shed 0 bases, and the junction held 1 base outside the gene matches. Germline CDR1 and CDR2: SGHNT and YYREEE (reference sequence). The CDR3: CASSGGGSTDTQYF. Written as DNA, the CDR3 is TGTGCCAGCAGCGGCGGGGGGAGCACAGATACGCAGTATTTT. The whole variable domain, filled in from reference TRBV5-4 and TRBJ2-3, reads ETGVTQSPTHLIKTRGQQVTLRCSSQSGHNTVSWYQQALGQGPQFIFQYYREEENGRGNFPPRFSGLQFPNYSSELNVNALELDDSALYLCASSGGGSTDTQYFGPGTRLTVL.

This clone was detected ten times or more. The rearrangement uses TRBV30 and TRBJ2-2; TRBD2 is a possible D gene (6 bases). The V gene lost 2 bases and the J gene lost 6 bases, with 10 bases spanning the gap. Germline CDR1 reads GTSNPN; CDR2 reads SVGIG (reference sequence). This CDR3 contains 13 residues. DNA for the CDR3: TGTGCCTGGAGTTTCGGGGAGGCCGGGGAGCTGTTTTTT. Translation gives CAWSFGEAGELFF.

This clone was observed at least ten times. This sequence joins TRBV6-5 and TRBJ2-7; TRBD1 agrees at 7 bases. Trimming at V came to 5 bases and at J to 2 bases, leaving 9 bases not matched to a gene. CDR1 MNHEY and CDR2 SVGAGI come from the germline V gene. The CDR3 is 15 residues long. As DNA, the CDR3 is TGTGCCAGCAGTAATCCGGGACAGCTTACCTACGAGCAGTACTTC. This gives the protein CASSNPGQLTYEQYF.

The chain recombines TRBV15 with TRBJ1-5; D perhaps matches TRBD1 (5 bases). V gave up 5 bases and J gave up 3 bases, with 14 bases separating them. The length of the CDR3 is 15 residues. CDR1 and CDR2 (germline): LNHNV, YYDKDF (reference sequence). CDR3 sequence reads: CATSGGAGHNQPQHF. The DNA of the CDR3 is TGTGCCACCAGCGGAGGAGCAGGACACAATCAGCCCCAGCATTTT.

The chain recombines TRBV6-5 with TRBJ2-1; a possible D gene is TRBD1 (5 bases). Trimming stripped 5 bases from V and 6 bases from J, with 14 bases between. The CDR3 length is 14 residues. The germline V gene encodes CDR1 MNHEY and CDR2 SVGAGI. The CDR3 region is CASSNPWGGNEQFF. CDR3 DNA: TGTGCCAGCAGTAACCCGTGGGGCGGCAATGAGCAGTTCTTC.

The chain employs TRBV7-2 and TRBJ2-5, with 8 nucleotides matching TRBD2. Trimming at V came to 2 bases and at J to 0 bases, leaving 2 bases not matched to a gene. The germline V gene encodes CDR1 SGHTA and CDR2 FQGNSA. The CDR3 loop spans 15 amino acids. As DNA, the CDR3 is TGTGCCAGCAGCTTATGGCGGGAGGACCAAGAGACCCAGTACTTC. Translated, it gives CASSLWREDQETQYF.

V usage is TRBV19 and J usage is TRBJ1-1, with TRBD1 matching over 8 bases. The CDR3 runs to 15 residues. From germline, CDR1 is LNHDA and CDR2 SQIVND (reference sequence). Losses at the gene ends were 3 bases for V and 6 bases for J; bases not matched to a gene: 9. The CDR3 DNA is TGTGCCAGTAGTATTAGTCAGGGGGCGATACCTGAAGCTTTCTTT. Amino acid sequence: CASSISQGAIPEAFF.

The chain couples TRBV7-3 to TRBJ2-1; 8 nucleotides match TRBD2. After removal of 0 bases from V and 7 bases from J, the junction contained 11 bases not matched to a gene. Germline lookup yields CDR1 SGHTA and CDR2 FQGTGA. The CDR3 loop spans 17 amino acids. CDR3 in amino acids: CASSLTGSSGSLNEQFF. The CDR3 nucleotides are TGTGCCAGCAGCTTAACGGGATCCAGCGGGAGTCTTAATGAGCAGTTCTTC.

This chain links TRBV15 with TRBJ2-7; 8 nucleotides align to TRBD2. CDR1 and CDR2 from the germline V gene are LNHNV and YYDKDF (reference sequence). Losses at the gene ends were 5 bases for V and 4 bases for J; bases not matched to a gene: 7. The length of the CDR3 is 14 residues. CDR3 sequence (DNA): TGTGCCACCAGCCGAGCGGGAGTTCTGTACGAGCAGTACTTC. Its translation: CATSRAGVLYEQYF.

The rearrangement uses TRBV15 and TRBJ2-7; the D gene is possibly TRBD1 (5 bases). Germline V lookup: CDR1 LNHNV, CDR2 YYDKDF (reference sequence). The CDR3 covers 15 residues. V lost 5 bases to trimming and J lost 2 bases, with 16 bases between them. The CDR3 nucleotides read TGTGCCACCAGCCCTGAGTGGGCGGACACCTACGAGCAGTACTTC. Translation gives CATSPEWADTYEQYF.

The chain carries TRBV5-4 and TRBJ1-1; D perhaps matches TRBD1 (5 bases). The CDR3 totals 15 residues. Germline lookup yields CDR1 SGHNT and CDR2 YYREEE (reference sequence). V was cut by 2 bases and J by 2 bases, with 13 bases left in between. CDR3 sequence reads: CASSFRGRANTEAFF. The CDR3 DNA follows: TGTGCCAGCAGCTTTAGGGGCAGGGCAAACACTGAAGCTTTCTTT.

This chain connects TRBV28 to TRBJ1-6; D may be TRBD1 (6 bases). In germline, CDR1 is MDHEN, CDR2 SYDVKM. The CDR3 runs 17 residues. Deletions cut 10 bases from V and 6 bases from J, with 25 bases between. The CDR3 DNA is TGTGCCATCTTAAAAGGGGAACAGGGAATTCGTAATTCACCCCTCCACTTT. It is translated as CAILKGEQGIRNSPLHF. Combining the CDR3 with reference TRBV28 and TRBJ1-6 gives the whole variable domain DVKVTQSSRYLVKRTGEKVFLECVQDMDHENMFWYRQDPGLGLRLIYFSYDVKMKEKGDIPEGYSVSREKKERFSLILESASTNQTSMYLCAILKGEQGIRNSPLHFGNGTRLTVT.

The chain is built from TRBV4-3 and TRBJ2-2; D is undetermined. Germline-derived CDR1 and CDR2 are LGHNA and YSLEER. The CDR3 runs to 14 residues. The V gene lost 1 base and the J gene lost 8 bases, with 11 bases spanning the gap. DNA of the CDR3: TGCGCCAGCAGCCAAGTCCAAACTGTTGGGGAGCTGTTTTTT. Translated, it gives CASSQVQTVGELFF.

The rearrangement joins TRBV11-2 to TRBJ1-1; 9 bases agree with TRBD1. V trimming: 3 bases; J trimming: 11 bases; junction bases outside the gene matches: 7. Germline-derived CDR1 and CDR2 are SGHAT and FQNNGV. CDR3 size: 13 residues. The CDR3 bases are TGTGCCAGCAGCTTCCAGGGACAGGGTGGGGCTTTCTTT. The encoded protein is CASSFQGQGGAFF.

The chain has TRBV9 and TRBJ2-7; a possible D gene is TRBD2 (6 bases). This CDR3 comprises 14 residues. Germline V gene sequence: CDR1 SGDLS, CDR2 YYNGEE. V gave up 2 bases and J gave up 2 bases, with 11 bases separating them. The CDR3 loop is CASSVQEGPYEQYF. The CDR3 coding sequence is TGTGCCAGCAGCGTTCAGGAGGGCCCCTACGAGCAGTACTTC.

The chain recombines TRBV13 with TRBJ2-1, with D unclear. The length of the CDR3 is 16 residues. The V gene's germline CDR1 is PRHDT and CDR2 FYEKMQ (reference sequence). V dropped 1 base and J dropped 0 bases, with 10 bases sitting between them. The CDR3 sequence is CASSLVASTSYNEQFF. The DNA for the CDR3 is TGTGCCAGCAGCTTAGTAGCATCAACCTCCTACAATGAGCAGTTCTTC.

This clone was seen a single time. This chain joins TRBV30 and TRBJ2-7; 8 bases fit TRBD1. The CDR3 is 16 residues long. Germline V gives CDR1 GTSNPN, CDR2 SVGIG (reference sequence). With 4 bases clipped from V and 4 bases from J, the junction kept 15 bases outside the gene matches. CDR3 in DNA: TGTGCCTGGAATCCCCTGGGGGGACAGGACTTATACGAGCAGTACTTC. It encodes CAWNPLGGQDLYEQYF.

The V gene is TRBV6-5, the J gene TRBJ2-5, with 7 bases fitting TRBD1. V trimming: 6 bases; J trimming: 5 bases; junction bases outside the gene matches: 3. The germline V gene has CDR1 MNHEY and CDR2 SVGAGI. CDR3 length: 12 residues. The DNA of the CDR3 is TGTGCCAGCAGAGGGGGCGCGGAGACCCAGTACTTC. This gives the protein CASRGGAETQYF.

This clone was recorded only once. The genes are TRBV28 and TRBJ2-7, with D unresolved. Germline V lookup: CDR1 MDHEN, CDR2 SYDVKM. The CDR3 covers 12 residues. The V end lost 5 bases, the J end lost 2 bases, and 7 bases lay between the germline ends. Written as DNA, the CDR3 is TGTGCCAGCAGTCCTCCTACCTACGAGCAGTACTTC. It is translated as CASSPPTYEQYF.

V usage is TRBV7-9 and J usage is TRBJ1-1; 7 bases align to TRBD1. V lost 5 bases and J lost 7; bases outside the gene matches: 7. Germline CDR1 SEHNR, CDR2 FQNEAQ (reference sequence). The CDR3 is made up of 13 amino acids. CDR3 nucleotide sequence: TGTGCCAGCAGCCTACAGGGGCGGGGTGAAGCTTTCTTT. Amino acid sequence: CASSLQGRGEAFF.

The chain carries TRBV7-8 and TRBJ2-1; weak D call: TRBD1 (6 bases). Germline CDR1 and CDR2: SGHVS and FQNEAQ. This CDR3 contains 17 residues. V was clipped by 5 bases and J by 4 bases, with 21 bases between them. The CDR3 region is CASSLPSTGGAYNEQFF. The CDR3 region has the DNA TGTGCCAGCAGCCTTCCTTCGACAGGTGGGGCTTACAATGAGCAGTTCTTC.

V gene TRBV5-4 combines with J gene TRBJ2-1; the match to TRBD1 covers 9 bases. CDR1 is SGHNT and CDR2 is YYREEE in the germline V gene (reference sequence). The CDR3 is 15 amino acids. After removal of 4 bases from V and 3 bases from J, the junction contained 5 bases not matched to a gene. The CDR3 DNA reads TGTGCCAGCAGCGGGGACAGGGAGGGCTACAATGAGCAGTTCTTC. It translates to CASSGDREGYNEQFF. Filled out from reference TRBV5-4 and TRBJ2-1, the complete variable domain reads ETGVTQSPTHLIKTRGQQVTLRCSSQSGHNTVSWYQQALGQGPQFIFQYYREEENGRGNFPPRFSGLQFPNYSSELNVNALELDDSALYLCASSGDREGYNEQFFGPGTRLTVL.

The rearrangement links TRBV7-2 to TRBJ1-4; TRBD1 is a possible D gene (6 bases). V was shortened by 4 bases and J by 5 bases, with 8 bases between the two germline ends. The CDR3 consists of 13 residues. Germline-derived CDR1 and CDR2 are SGHTA and FQGNSA. The CDR3 sequence: CASSYGQNEKLFF. Here the CDR3 DNA reads TGTGCCAGCAGCTACGGACAGAATGAAAAACTGTTTTTT.